This T cell receptor beta chain appears in the sequencing data of a study of T cells in Graves' hyperthyroidism and ophthalmopathy (dated by TCRdb to the late 2010s). A note on the overall study: Peripheral blood samples were taken at the time of initial diagnosis, prior to any treatment. The study also compared thyroid tissue and blood T-cell repertoires from a handful of Graves' hyperthyroidism patients. The roughly 91 discovery patients were randomly divided into training and test sets at a 7:3 ratio. Whether ophthalmopathy could be predicted prospectively was tested in an independent validation cohort made up of some 20 hyperthyroidism patients plus 17 patients who later progressed to ophthalmopathy. Once sampling was done, hyperthyroidism patients were given methimazole at a starting dose of 30 mg daily, whereas ophthalmopathy patients were given high-dose intravenous methylprednisolone. TCR Vbeta CDR3 sequencing of 120 to 150 peripheral blood samples (about 45 ophthalmopathy, roughly 74 hyperthyroidism and approximately 17 progressor patients) is reported in the paper. TCR V-J signatures able to tell the groups apart were searched for in a discovery cohort of some 97 patients, of whom about 40 had Graves' ophthalmopathy and some 60 had stable Graves' hyperthyroidism.

Stable Graves' hyperthyroidism was defined as no progression to ophthalmopathy during 18 months of follow-up. The hyperthyroidism patients were between 18 and 65 years old and newly diagnosed, with a disease duration of less than 2 months. Patients with uncontrolled infections, other autoimmune diseases, pregnancy or lactation were excluded. Diagnoses were based on clinical symptoms, serum thyroxine and TRAb, thyroid ultrasound and orbital computed tomography. Ficoll-Paque density gradient centrifugation was used to isolate PBMCs from approximately 10 ml of fresh peripheral blood. Total RNA was extracted with Trizol reagent, and quality was checked on an Agilent 2100 Bioanalyzer. Including the terminal cysteine and phenylalanine, the CDR3 comprises 15 residues. The CDR3 DNA has 45 bases and is translated from base 1. Germline trimming: 5 bases from V, 1 base from J; junction bases outside gene matches: 8. Taken from the germline V gene (reference sequence), the CDR1 and CDR2 loops are SEHNR and FQNEAQ.

The TCR beta CDR3 regions were amplified from RNA transcripts. The first round of RT-PCR for the TCR CDR3 was performed with the HTBI primer set and the Qiagen OneStep RT-PCR kit. The libraries were constructed in a second round of multiplex PCR and then size-selected and purified. Sequencing of the libraries was done on an Illumina HiSeq2000 using paired-end 100 bp reads. In the source study's methods: SOAPnuke was used to process the raw data, removing reads that contained adapters or uncalled bases, had a mean Phred below 15, or lacked an exact match to the constant primer or identifier. COPE v1.2.5 was used to merge high-quality paired reads, and clonotypes were defined as unique nucleotide sequences. MiTCR v1.1 was used to align the clonotypes against IMGT TRBV, TRBD and TRBJ reference segments. Only V-J combinations with frequency above 0.0001, covering 99.2% of repertoires, were analysed. A TCS score was defined as the ratio of F50 (clonal expansion) to E x V (chaos), with BLOSUM62-based TCRdist applied between CDR3 peptides within each V-J. Welch's t-statistics and random forest reduced fewer than 600 V-J features to 13, which were used in a naive Bayes classifier (R e1071). In TCRdb, the public reads were trimmed at Q25 with fastp and aligned with MiXCR, with productive beta chains retained. Records with the same CDR3 protein are collapsed into one entry carrying the most frequent genes and DNA. What appears here as the V and J calls and clone size reflects TCRdb's work, not the paper's. For this sample there are about 420,000 distinct CDR3 sequences; 15% to 18% appear just once. Roughly 7.4% of the sample lies in the top ten.

At least ten counts were recorded for this clonotype. What antigen it recognizes has not been identified. No base qualities exist here, and no much larger clone lies one base off it. What the study reported, not specific to this receptor: In validation, the model predicted progression to ophthalmopathy with approximately 69% sensitivity and about 73% specificity, a median of 6.5 months before onset. Most expanded thyroid clonotypes (frequency above 0.001) were also found in blood, which suggests that blood repertoires may mirror thyroid immune responses. In cross-validation, a model built on a 13 V-J signature told ophthalmopathy apart from stable hyperthyroidism with less than 90% sensitivity and around 83% specificity, and in testing the same model reached 80%/75%. No statistical method was used to fix the sample size in advance, and group allocation was not hidden from the investigators.

Recombination joined TRBV7-9 with TRBJ2-7, with 7 middle bases fitting TRBD2. The TCR was taken from a woman aged 18-35 years with Graves' hyperthyroidism. The sequenced sample was blood. The nucleotide sequence is TGTGCCAGCAGCCCTAGCGGCGGGAGATCCTACGAGCAGTACTTC. Protein translation: CASSPSGGRSYEQYF. The reference TRBV7-9 and TRBJ2-7 proteins fill in what lies around the CDR3, so the full variable domain reads DTGVSQNPRHKITKRGQNVTFRCDPISEHNRLYWYRQTLGQGPEFLTYFQNEAQLEKSRLLSDRFSAERPKGSFSTLEIQRTEQGDSAMYLCASSPSGGRSYEQYFGPGTRLTVT.